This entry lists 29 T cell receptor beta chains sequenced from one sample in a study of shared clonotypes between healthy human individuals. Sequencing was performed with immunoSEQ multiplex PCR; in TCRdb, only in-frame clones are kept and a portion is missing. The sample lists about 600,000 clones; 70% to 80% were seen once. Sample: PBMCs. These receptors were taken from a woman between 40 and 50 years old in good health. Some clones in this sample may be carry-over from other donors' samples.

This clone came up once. CDR3 DNA: TGTGCCAGCAGCTTAGAGTGGCTCGATACGCAGTATTTT. Translating it yields CASSLEWLDTQYF. The gene calls are TRBV7-2 and TRBJ2-3; D is uncertain. The CDR3 runs 13 residues. Per the germline V gene, CDR1 is SGHTA and CDR2 is FQGNSA. Trimming took off 1 base at V and 6 bases at J, with 8 bases between the two ends.

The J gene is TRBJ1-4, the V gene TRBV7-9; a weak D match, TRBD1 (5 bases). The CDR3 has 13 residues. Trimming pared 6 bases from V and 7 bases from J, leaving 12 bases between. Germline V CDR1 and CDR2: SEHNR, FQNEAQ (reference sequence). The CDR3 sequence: CASRAMGLEKLFF. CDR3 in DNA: TGTGCCAGCAGAGCCATGGGGCTTGAAAAACTGTTTTTT.

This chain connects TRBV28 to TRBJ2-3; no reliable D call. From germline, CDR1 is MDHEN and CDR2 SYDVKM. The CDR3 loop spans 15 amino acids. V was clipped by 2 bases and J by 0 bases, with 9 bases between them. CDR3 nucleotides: TGTGCCAGCAGTTTACTGGGAAGAAGCACAGATACGCAGTATTTT. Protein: CASSLLGRSTDTQYF. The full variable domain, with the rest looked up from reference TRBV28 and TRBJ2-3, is DVKVTQSSRYLVKRTGEKVFLECVQDMDHENMFWYRQDPGLGLRLIYFSYDVKMKEKGDIPEGYSVSREKKERFSLILESASTNQTSMYLCASSLLGRSTDTQYFGPGTRLTVL.

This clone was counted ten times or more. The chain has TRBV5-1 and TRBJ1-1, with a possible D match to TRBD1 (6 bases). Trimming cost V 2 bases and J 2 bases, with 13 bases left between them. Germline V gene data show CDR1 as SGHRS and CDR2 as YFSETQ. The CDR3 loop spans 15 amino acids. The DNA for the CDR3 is TGCGCCAGCAGCTTATCGGGGGCGGTAAACACTGAAGCTTTCTTT. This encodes CASSLSGAVNTEAFF.

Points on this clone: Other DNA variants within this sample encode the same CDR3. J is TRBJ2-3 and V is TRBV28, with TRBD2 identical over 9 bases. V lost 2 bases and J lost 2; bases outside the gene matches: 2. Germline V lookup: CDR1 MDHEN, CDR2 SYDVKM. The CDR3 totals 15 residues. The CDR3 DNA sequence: TGTGCCAGCAGTTTAGCGGGAGGGAACACAGATACGCAGTATTTT. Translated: CASSLAGGNTDTQYF.

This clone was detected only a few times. CDR3 DNA: TGTGCCAGCTCGACGGGACTAGCGGGAGCTAATGATGAGCAGTTCTTC. Encoded protein: CASSTGLAGANDEQFF. V and J are TRBV18 and TRBJ2-1; 14 bases line up with TRBD2. The germline V gene encodes CDR1 KGHSH and CDR2 LQKENI. CDR3 length: 16 amino acids. V was clipped by 6 bases and J by 8 bases; unmatched bases: 9.

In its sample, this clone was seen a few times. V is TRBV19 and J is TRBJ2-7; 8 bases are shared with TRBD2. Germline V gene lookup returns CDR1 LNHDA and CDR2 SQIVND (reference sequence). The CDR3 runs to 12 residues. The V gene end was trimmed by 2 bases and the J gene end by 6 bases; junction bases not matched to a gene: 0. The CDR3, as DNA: TGTGCCAGTAGTATACTAGCGGGCGAGCAGTACTTC. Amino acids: CASSILAGEQYF.

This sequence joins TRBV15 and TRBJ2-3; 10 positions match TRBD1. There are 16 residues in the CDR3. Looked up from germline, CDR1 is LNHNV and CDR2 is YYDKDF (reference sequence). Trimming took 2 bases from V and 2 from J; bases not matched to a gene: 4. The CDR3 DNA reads TGTGCCACCAGCAGATTGGGGACAGGGGACACAGATACGCAGTATTTT. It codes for CATSRLGTGDTDTQYF.

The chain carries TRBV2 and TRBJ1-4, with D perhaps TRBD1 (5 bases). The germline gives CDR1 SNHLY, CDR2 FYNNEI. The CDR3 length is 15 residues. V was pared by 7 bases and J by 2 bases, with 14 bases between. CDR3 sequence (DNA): TGTGCCAGCACTTTATCGGGACTCACTAATGAAAAACTGTTTTTT. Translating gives CASTLSGLTNEKLFF.

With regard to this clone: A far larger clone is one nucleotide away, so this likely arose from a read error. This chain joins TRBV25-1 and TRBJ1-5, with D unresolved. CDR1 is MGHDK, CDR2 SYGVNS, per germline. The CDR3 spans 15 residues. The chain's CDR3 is CASSPSVGSNRPQHF. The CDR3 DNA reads TGTGCCAGCAGCCCATCCGTGGGGAGCAATCGGCCCCAGCATTTT. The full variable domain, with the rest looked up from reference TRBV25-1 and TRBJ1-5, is EADIYQTPRYLVIGTGKKITLECSQTMGHDKMYWYQQDPGMELHLIHYSYGVNSTEKGDLSSESTVSRIRTEHFPLTLESARPSHTSQYLCASSPSVGSNRPQHFGDGTRLSIL.

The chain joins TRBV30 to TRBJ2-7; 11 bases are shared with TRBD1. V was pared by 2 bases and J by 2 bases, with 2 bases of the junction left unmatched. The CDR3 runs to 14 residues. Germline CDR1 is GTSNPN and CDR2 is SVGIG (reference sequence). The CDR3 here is CAWSQGQGAYEQYF. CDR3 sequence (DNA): TGTGCCTGGAGTCAGGGACAGGGGGCCTACGAGCAGTACTTC. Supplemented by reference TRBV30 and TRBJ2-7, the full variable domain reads SQTIHQWPATLVQPVGSPLSLECTVEGTSNPNLYWYRQAAGRGLQLLFYSVGIGQISSEVPQNLSASRPQDRQFILSSKKLLLSDSGFYLCAWSQGQGAYEQYFGPGTRLTVT.

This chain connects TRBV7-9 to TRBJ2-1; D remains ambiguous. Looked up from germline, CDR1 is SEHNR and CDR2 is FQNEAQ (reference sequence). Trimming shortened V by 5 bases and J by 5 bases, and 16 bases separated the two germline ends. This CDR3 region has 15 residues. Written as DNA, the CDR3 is TGTGCCAGCAGCCCTTTGACGATCCCGAACAATGAGCAGTTCTTC. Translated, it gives CASSPLTIPNNEQFF.

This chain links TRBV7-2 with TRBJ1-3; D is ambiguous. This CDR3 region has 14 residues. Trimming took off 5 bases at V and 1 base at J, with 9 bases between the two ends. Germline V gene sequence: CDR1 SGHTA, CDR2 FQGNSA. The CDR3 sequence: CASSREGSGNTIYF. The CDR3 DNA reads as TGTGCCAGCAGCCGGGAGGGATCTGGAAACACCATATATTTT.

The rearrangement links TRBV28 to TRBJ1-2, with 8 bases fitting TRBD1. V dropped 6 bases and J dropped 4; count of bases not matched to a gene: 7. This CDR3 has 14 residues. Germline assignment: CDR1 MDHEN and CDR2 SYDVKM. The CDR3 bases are TGTGCCAGCAGGAGGACAGGGTCGGGCTATGGCTACACCTTC. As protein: CASRRTGSGYGYTF.

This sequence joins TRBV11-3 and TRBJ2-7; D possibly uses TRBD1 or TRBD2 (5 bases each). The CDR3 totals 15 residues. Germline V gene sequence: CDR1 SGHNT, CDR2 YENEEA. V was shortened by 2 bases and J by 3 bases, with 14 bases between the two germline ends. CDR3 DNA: TGTGCCAGCAGCTTATACGGGACGGCGAGCTACGAGCAGTACTTC. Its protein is CASSLYGTASYEQYF.

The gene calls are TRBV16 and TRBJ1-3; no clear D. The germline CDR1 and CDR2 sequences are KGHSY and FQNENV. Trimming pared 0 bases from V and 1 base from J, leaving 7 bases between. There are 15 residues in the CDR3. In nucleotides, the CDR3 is TGTGCCAGCAGCCAATCGGAGGTTTCTGGAAACACCATATATTTT. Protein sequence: CASSQSEVSGNTIYF. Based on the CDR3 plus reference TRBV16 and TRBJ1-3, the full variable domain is GEEVAQTPKHLVRGEGQKAKLYCAPIKGHSYVFWYQQVLKNEFKFLISFQNENVFDETGMPKERFSAKCLPNSPCSLEIQATKLEDSAVYFCASSQSEVSGNTIYFGEGSWLTVV.

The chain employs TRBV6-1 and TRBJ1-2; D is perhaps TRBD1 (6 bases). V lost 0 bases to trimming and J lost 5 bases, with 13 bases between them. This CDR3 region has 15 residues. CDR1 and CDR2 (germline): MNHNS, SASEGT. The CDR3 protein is CASSEAGTPQYGYTF. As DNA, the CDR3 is TGTGCCAGCAGTGAAGCCGGGACACCCCAGTATGGCTACACCTTC.

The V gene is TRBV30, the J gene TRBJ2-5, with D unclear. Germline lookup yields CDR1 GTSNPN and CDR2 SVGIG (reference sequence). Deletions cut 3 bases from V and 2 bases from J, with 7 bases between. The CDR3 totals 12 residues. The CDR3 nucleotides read TGTGCCTGGAGCTGGAATCAAGAGACCCAGTACTTC. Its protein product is CAWSWNQETQYF.

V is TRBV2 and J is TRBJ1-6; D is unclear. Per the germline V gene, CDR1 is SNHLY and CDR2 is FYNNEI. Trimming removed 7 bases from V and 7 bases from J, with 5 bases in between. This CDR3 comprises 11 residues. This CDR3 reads CASNGNSPLHF. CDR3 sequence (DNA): TGTGCCAGCAACGGAAATTCACCCCTCCACTTT.

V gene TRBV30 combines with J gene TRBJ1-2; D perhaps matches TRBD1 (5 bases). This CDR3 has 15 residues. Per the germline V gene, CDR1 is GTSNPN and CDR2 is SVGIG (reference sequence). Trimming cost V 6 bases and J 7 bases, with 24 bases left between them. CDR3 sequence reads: CACPARGAMRSGYTF. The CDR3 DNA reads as TGTGCCTGCCCTGCGAGGGGCGCGATGAGGAGTGGCTACACCTTC.

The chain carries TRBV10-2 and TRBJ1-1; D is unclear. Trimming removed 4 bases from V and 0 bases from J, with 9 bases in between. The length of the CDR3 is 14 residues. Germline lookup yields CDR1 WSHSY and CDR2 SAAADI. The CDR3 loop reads CASSAGLLNTEAFF. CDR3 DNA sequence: TGCGCCAGCAGTGCTGGACTCCTGAACACTGAAGCTTTCTTT.

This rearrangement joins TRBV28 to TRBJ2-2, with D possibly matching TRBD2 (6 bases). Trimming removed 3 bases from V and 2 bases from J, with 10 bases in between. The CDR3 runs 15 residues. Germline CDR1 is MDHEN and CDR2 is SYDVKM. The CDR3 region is CASSFWGTNTGELFF. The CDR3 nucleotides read TGTGCCAGCAGTTTCTGGGGGACTAACACCGGGGAGCTGTTTTTT.

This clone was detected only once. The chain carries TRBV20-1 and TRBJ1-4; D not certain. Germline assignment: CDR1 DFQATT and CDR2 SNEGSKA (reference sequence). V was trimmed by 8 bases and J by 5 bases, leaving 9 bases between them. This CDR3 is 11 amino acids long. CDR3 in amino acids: CSSVANEKLFF. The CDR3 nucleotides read TGCAGTTCTGTGGCAAATGAAAAACTGTTTTTT.

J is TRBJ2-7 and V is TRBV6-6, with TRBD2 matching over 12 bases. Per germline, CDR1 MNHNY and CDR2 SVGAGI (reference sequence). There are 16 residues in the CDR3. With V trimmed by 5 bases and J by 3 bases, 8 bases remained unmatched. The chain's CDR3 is CASSKSGLAGIYEQYF. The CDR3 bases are TGTGCCAGCAGTAAATCGGGACTAGCGGGCATCTACGAGCAGTACTTC.

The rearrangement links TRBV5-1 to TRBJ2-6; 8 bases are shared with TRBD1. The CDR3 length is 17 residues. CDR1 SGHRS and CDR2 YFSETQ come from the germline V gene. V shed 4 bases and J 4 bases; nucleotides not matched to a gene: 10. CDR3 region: CASSPGTGAGGANVLTF. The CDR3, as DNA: TGCGCCAGCAGCCCCGGGACAGGAGCAGGCGGGGCCAACGTCCTGACTTTC.

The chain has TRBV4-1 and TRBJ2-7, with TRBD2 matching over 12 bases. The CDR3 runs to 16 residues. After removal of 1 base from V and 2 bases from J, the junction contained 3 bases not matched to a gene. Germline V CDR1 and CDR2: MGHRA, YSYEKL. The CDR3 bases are TGCGCCAGCAGCCAAGTCCTAGCGGGAGGGACCTACGAGCAGTACTTC. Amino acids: CASSQVLAGGTYEQYF.

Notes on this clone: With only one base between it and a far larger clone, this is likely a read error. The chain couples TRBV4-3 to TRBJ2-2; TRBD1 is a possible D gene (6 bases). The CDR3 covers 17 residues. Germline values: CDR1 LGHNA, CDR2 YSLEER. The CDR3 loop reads CASSQDSWAGVAGELSF. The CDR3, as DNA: TGCGCCAGCAGCCAAGATTCATGGGCAGGGGTCGCAGGGGAGCTGTCTTTT.

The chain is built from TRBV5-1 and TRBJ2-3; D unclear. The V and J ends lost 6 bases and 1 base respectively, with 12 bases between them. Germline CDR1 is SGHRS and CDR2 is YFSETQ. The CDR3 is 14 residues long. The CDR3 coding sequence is TGCGCCAGCACCCTGGATTTCGGCACAGATACGCAGTATTTT. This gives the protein CASTLDFGTDTQYF.

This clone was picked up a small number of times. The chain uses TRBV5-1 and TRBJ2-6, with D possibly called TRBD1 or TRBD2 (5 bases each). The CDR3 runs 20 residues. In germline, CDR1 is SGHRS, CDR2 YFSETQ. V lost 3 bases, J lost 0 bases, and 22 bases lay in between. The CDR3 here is CASSSLEVRTMSSGANVLTF. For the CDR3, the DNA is TGCGCCAGCAGCTCCTTGGAGGTTAGGACAATGAGCTCTGGGGCCAACGTCCTGACTTTC.